What follows are 26 T cell receptor beta chains derived from one specimen sequenced in a study of early T cells in non-severe SARS-CoV-2 infection (dated by TCRdb to about 2021). Library preparation was by 5' RACE. Sequencing instrument: NextSeq 500. TCRdb reprocessed the public reads (quality trimming at Q25 with fastp, clone calling with MiXCR) and kept in-frame beta chains. For every CDR3 protein sequence, its rows merge into one entry that carries the most common genes and DNA. Here the sample has about 110,000 distinct CDR3 sequences; over 8.5% occur a single time. 6.5% to 8% of the sample rests with the top ten. Input material: whole blood. The receptors derive from an adult who was a healthcare worker with PCR-confirmed SARS-CoV-2 infection or an uninfected control (not recorded which).

This clonotype was seen more than once but under ten times. V is TRBV7-9 and J is TRBJ2-2; the D gene could be TRBD1 or TRBD2 (5 bases each). Germline CDR1 and CDR2: SEHNR and FQNEAQ (reference sequence). The CDR3 is 14 amino acids. V was shortened by 5 bases and J by 5 bases, with 12 bases between the two germline ends. This chain's CDR3 is CASSPQGRTGELFF. The CDR3, as DNA: TGTGCCAGCAGCCCCCAGGGACGGACCGGGGAGCTGTTTTTT.

This clonotype has just a few counts. CDR3 sequence (DNA): TGTGCCAGCAGCTTAGCACGCATTCCCTACAATGAGCAGTTCTTC. Its protein product is CASSLARIPYNEQFF. The chain has TRBV7-8 and TRBJ2-1, with D hard to call. Germline V gene lookup returns CDR1 SGHVS and CDR2 FQNEAQ. V lost 0 bases and J lost 2, with 8 bases in between. CDR3 length: 15 residues.

This clonotype has a handful of counts. CDR3 in amino acids: CASSLVRSGNEQFF. CDR3 sequence (DNA): TGTGCCAGCAGTTTAGTTCGCTCGGGCAATGAGCAGTTCTTC. The genes are TRBV28 and TRBJ2-1; no clear D. The germline V gene has CDR1 MDHEN and CDR2 SYDVKM. The CDR3 is 14 residues long. V lost 2 bases to trimming and J lost 6 bases, with 11 bases between them. The entire variable domain, with the rest obtained from reference TRBV28 and TRBJ2-1, is as follows: DVKVTQSSRYLVKRTGEKVFLECVQDMDHENMFWYRQDPGLGLRLIYFSYDVKMKEKGDIPEGYSVSREKKERFSLILESASTNQTSMYLCASSLVRSGNEQFFGPGTRLTVL.

The chain uses TRBV10-3 and TRBJ1-1; D call uncertain. Germline V lookup: CDR1 ENHRY, CDR2 SYGVKD. V dropped 7 bases and J dropped 0 bases, with 9 bases sitting between them. The CDR3 runs 13 residues. CDR3 region: CAIKEILNTEAFF. CDR3 nucleotides: TGTGCCATCAAGGAGATACTGAACACTGAAGCTTTCTTT.

This clonotype was picked up a small number of times. The rearrangement links TRBV19 to TRBJ1-1; D is unclear. CDR3 length equals 13 residues. The ends were cut back, 3 bases at V and 8 bases at J, with 13 bases in the middle. Germline V gene lookup returns CDR1 LNHDA and CDR2 SQIVND (reference sequence). Here the CDR3 reads CASSITTIREAFF. In DNA form, the CDR3 reads TGTGCCAGTAGTATTACCACTATCCGGGAAGCTTTCTTT.

This clonotype was detected a few times. The chain combines TRBV29-1 with TRBJ1-6, with D perhaps TRBD1 (5 bases). V lost 4 bases and J 8 bases, leaving 9 bases between the germline ends. The CDR3 sequence is 12 residues long. Germline V gene sequence: CDR1 SQVTM, CDR2 ANQGSEA. CDR3 DNA sequence: TGCAGCGTTGGGGACGGGGATTCACCCCTCCACTTT. It encodes CSVGDGDSPLHF.

This clonotype was counted between two and nine times. This chain connects TRBV7-9 to TRBJ2-7, with D perhaps matching TRBD2 (5 bases). Germline lookup yields CDR1 SEHNR and CDR2 FQNEAQ (reference sequence). Trimming shortened V by 5 bases and J by 4 bases, and 21 bases separated the two germline ends. The CDR3 has 16 residues. In DNA form, the CDR3 reads TGTGCCAGCAGCCTCGCGGGCCGGGGATTATTTTACGAGCAGTACTTC. Amino acid sequence: CASSLAGRGLFYEQYF.

In this sample, this clonotype turned up a few times. V usage is TRBV18 and J usage is TRBJ2-1; 10 nucleotides agree with TRBD1. This CDR3 is built from 16 residues. V lost 1 base to trimming and J lost 7 bases; unmatched junction nucleotides: 7. From germline, CDR1 is KGHSH and CDR2 LQKENI. In DNA, the CDR3 is TGTGCCAGCTCACCACTCGGACAGGGGGTAGTAAATGAGCAGTTCTTC. This codes for CASSPLGQGVVNEQFF.

This clonotype has just a few counts. The chain joins TRBV30 to TRBJ1-4; unclear D gene. This CDR3 is 13 amino acids long. Germline lookup yields CDR1 GTSNPN and CDR2 SVGIG (reference sequence). Trimming left V 2 bases short and J 1 base short, with 5 bases between. CDR3 nucleotides: TGTGCCTGGAGTACCCAAACTAATGAAAAACTGTTTTTT. Its protein is CAWSTQTNEKLFF.

The chain joins TRBV7-9 to TRBJ1-5; D may be TRBD1 (5 bases). Germline loops: CDR1 SEHNR, CDR2 FQNEAQ (reference sequence). The CDR3 has 16 residues. V was trimmed by 4 bases and J by 4 bases, leaving 17 bases between them. DNA for the CDR3: TGTGCCAGCAGCTCAAGAGGGGTGACAGATAATCAGCCCCAGCATTTT. This encodes CASSSRGVTDNQPQHF.

The chain is built from TRBV28 and TRBJ1-4; 9 bases line up with TRBD1. CDR3 length equals 16 residues. The germline V gene has CDR1 MDHEN and CDR2 SYDVKM. The trim removed 1 base at V and 8 bases at J, leaving 8 bases unmatched. CDR3: CASSLFPGQGWEKLFF. CDR3 nucleotide sequence: TGTGCCAGCAGTTTATTCCCGGGACAGGGATGGGAAAAACTGTTTTTT.

This clonotype has ten or more counts. The genes are TRBV28 and TRBJ1-4; D is perhaps TRBD1 (5 bases). Looked up from germline, CDR1 is MDHEN and CDR2 is SYDVKM. V was pared by 2 bases and J by 9 bases, with 10 bases between. The CDR3 loop spans 13 amino acids. The CDR3 DNA sequence: TGTGCCAGCAGTTTAGGGCAGGGTAAAAAACTGTTTTTT. Translated, it gives CASSLGQGKKLFF.

The gene calls are TRBV27 and TRBJ2-1; the match to TRBD1 covers 7 bases. Germline-derived CDR1 and CDR2 are MNHEY and SMNVEV (reference sequence). J lost 8 bases, V lost 2 bases, and 6 bases had no gene match. CDR3 size: 14 residues. This CDR3 is CASSLGQVFDEQFF. The CDR3 nucleotides read TGTGCCAGCAGTTTAGGACAGGTTTTCGATGAGCAGTTCTTC.

The J gene is TRBJ2-4, the V gene TRBV7-2, with D hard to call. The V gene's germline CDR1 is SGHTA and CDR2 FQGNSA. CDR3 length: 14 residues. The ends were cut back, 5 bases at V and 0 bases at J, with 8 bases in the middle. The CDR3 protein is CASSTSVAKNIQYF. The DNA of the CDR3 is TGTGCCAGCAGCACATCCGTAGCCAAAAACATTCAGTACTTC.

The chain combines TRBV15 with TRBJ1-5; TRBD1 might be the D (5 bases). This CDR3 comprises 13 residues. The V end was cut by 5 bases, the J end by 8 bases, with 13 bases between. Per germline, CDR1 LNHNV and CDR2 YYDKDF (reference sequence). The CDR3: CATSPRGGEPQHF. CDR3 nucleotides: TGTGCCACCAGCCCGCGCGGAGGGGAGCCCCAGCATTTT.

The genes are TRBV20-1 and TRBJ2-4; D perhaps matches TRBD1 (5 bases). The CDR3 length is 13 residues. Germline V CDR1 and CDR2: DFQATT, SNEGSKA (reference sequence). V was trimmed by 4 bases and J by 6 bases, leaving 13 bases between them. The CDR3 protein is CSATVDSSNIQYF. The CDR3 coding sequence is TGCAGTGCTACGGTCGACAGTTCAAACATTCAGTACTTC.

This clonotype was counted at least ten times. The chain joins TRBV15 to TRBJ2-3; D remains unclear. CDR1 and CDR2 (germline): LNHNV, YYDKDF (reference sequence). CDR3 length: 13 residues. Trimming pared 0 bases from V and 15 bases from J, leaving 16 bases between. CDR3 DNA: TGTGCCACCAGCAGAGATAGAGATCTCCCTGGATATTTT. This encodes CATSRDRDLPGYF.

The chain joins TRBV28 to TRBJ2-5; perhaps TRBD1 as D (6 bases). The CDR3 spans 12 residues. The germline V gene has CDR1 MDHEN and CDR2 SYDVKM. Between the trimmed V and J ends, which lost 7 bases and 6 bases, there was a span of 12 bases. DNA of the CDR3: TGTGCCAGCAATACAGGGATTCAGACCCAGTACTTC. As protein: CASNTGIQTQYF.

This clonotype was seen ten or more times. The CDR3 coding sequence is TGTGCCAGCAGCCTAACAATTAGCTCCGGAGATACGCAGTATTTT. Protein product: CASSLTISSGDTQYF. V is TRBV7-2 and J is TRBJ2-3; no clear D. CDR1 SGHTA and CDR2 FQGNSA come from the germline V gene. V gave up 5 bases and J gave up 5 bases, with 17 bases separating them. The CDR3 consists of 15 residues.

This clonotype was counted many times. The chain is built from TRBV5-1 and TRBJ2-7, with 9 nucleotides matching TRBD1. Germline V gives CDR1 SGHRS, CDR2 YFSETQ. The CDR3 runs to 14 residues. V was pared by 0 bases and J by 10 bases, with 8 bases of the junction left unmatched. CDR3 residues: CASSLVNRGRRQYF. Here the CDR3 DNA reads TGCGCCAGCAGCTTGGTGAACAGGGGGCGCAGACAGTACTTC.

This clonotype was seen many times. The chain combines TRBV10-2 with TRBJ2-2; no clear D. Germline V gene data show CDR1 as WSHSY and CDR2 as SAAADI. CDR3 size: 14 residues. Trimming left V 5 bases short and J 2 bases short, with 9 bases between. CDR3 sequence: CASSRTKNTGELFF. The CDR3 DNA follows: TGCGCCAGCAGTCGGACCAAAAACACCGGGGAGCTGTTTTTT.

The rearrangement links TRBV5-6 to TRBJ1-1; D is uncertain. This CDR3 contains 12 residues. Trimming cost V 1 base and J 4 bases, with 5 bases left between them. CDR1 and CDR2 (germline): SGHDT, YYEEEE. Here the CDR3 DNA reads TGTGCCAGCAGCTTGCCTGGCACTGAAGCTTTCTTT. Translating it yields CASSLPGTEAFF.

This clonotype was seen repeatedly, ten times or more. V and J are TRBV11-2 and TRBJ2-7; D is uncertain. CDR3 length: 12 amino acids. Trimming stripped 1 base from V and 7 bases from J, with 8 bases between. Germline V gene sequence: CDR1 SGHAT, CDR2 FQNNGV. The chain's CDR3 is CASSLAAREQYF. The CDR3 coding sequence is TGTGCCAGCAGCTTAGCAGCTCGGGAGCAGTACTTC.

The chain uses TRBV11-2 and TRBJ2-1, with 12 bases lining up with TRBD2. Germline V gene data show CDR1 as SGHAT and CDR2 as FQNNGV. The CDR3 is 17 residues long. The junction had 12 bases not matched to a gene; V was cut back by 6 bases and J by 6 bases. This CDR3 reads CASRSSGRAGFRNEQFF. CDR3 DNA: TGTGCCAGCAGGTCTAGCGGGAGGGCCGGTTTCCGCAATGAGCAGTTCTTC.

This clonotype has a count of ten or more. The J gene is TRBJ2-2, the V gene TRBV11-3, with TRBD1 matching over 10 bases. Germline CDR1 reads SGHNT; CDR2 reads YENEEA. J lost 5 bases, V lost 5 bases, and 11 bases had no gene match. The CDR3 is made up of 17 amino acids. The CDR3 DNA follows: TGTGCCAGCAGCAGATATGAGGGACAGGGGTTGACCGGGGAGCTGTTTTTT. This encodes CASSRYEGQGLTGELFF.

This clonotype has only a few counts. The V call is TRBV12-3 or TRBV12-4, the J call TRBJ2-3; TRBD2 matches at 12 bases. This CDR3 has 16 residues. After removal of 4 bases from V and 1 base from J, the junction contained 3 bases not matched to a gene. The CDR3 sequence: CASSSGLAGRTDTQYF. As DNA, the CDR3 is TGTGCCAGCAGTTCCGGACTAGCGGGGCGCACAGATACGCAGTATTTT.